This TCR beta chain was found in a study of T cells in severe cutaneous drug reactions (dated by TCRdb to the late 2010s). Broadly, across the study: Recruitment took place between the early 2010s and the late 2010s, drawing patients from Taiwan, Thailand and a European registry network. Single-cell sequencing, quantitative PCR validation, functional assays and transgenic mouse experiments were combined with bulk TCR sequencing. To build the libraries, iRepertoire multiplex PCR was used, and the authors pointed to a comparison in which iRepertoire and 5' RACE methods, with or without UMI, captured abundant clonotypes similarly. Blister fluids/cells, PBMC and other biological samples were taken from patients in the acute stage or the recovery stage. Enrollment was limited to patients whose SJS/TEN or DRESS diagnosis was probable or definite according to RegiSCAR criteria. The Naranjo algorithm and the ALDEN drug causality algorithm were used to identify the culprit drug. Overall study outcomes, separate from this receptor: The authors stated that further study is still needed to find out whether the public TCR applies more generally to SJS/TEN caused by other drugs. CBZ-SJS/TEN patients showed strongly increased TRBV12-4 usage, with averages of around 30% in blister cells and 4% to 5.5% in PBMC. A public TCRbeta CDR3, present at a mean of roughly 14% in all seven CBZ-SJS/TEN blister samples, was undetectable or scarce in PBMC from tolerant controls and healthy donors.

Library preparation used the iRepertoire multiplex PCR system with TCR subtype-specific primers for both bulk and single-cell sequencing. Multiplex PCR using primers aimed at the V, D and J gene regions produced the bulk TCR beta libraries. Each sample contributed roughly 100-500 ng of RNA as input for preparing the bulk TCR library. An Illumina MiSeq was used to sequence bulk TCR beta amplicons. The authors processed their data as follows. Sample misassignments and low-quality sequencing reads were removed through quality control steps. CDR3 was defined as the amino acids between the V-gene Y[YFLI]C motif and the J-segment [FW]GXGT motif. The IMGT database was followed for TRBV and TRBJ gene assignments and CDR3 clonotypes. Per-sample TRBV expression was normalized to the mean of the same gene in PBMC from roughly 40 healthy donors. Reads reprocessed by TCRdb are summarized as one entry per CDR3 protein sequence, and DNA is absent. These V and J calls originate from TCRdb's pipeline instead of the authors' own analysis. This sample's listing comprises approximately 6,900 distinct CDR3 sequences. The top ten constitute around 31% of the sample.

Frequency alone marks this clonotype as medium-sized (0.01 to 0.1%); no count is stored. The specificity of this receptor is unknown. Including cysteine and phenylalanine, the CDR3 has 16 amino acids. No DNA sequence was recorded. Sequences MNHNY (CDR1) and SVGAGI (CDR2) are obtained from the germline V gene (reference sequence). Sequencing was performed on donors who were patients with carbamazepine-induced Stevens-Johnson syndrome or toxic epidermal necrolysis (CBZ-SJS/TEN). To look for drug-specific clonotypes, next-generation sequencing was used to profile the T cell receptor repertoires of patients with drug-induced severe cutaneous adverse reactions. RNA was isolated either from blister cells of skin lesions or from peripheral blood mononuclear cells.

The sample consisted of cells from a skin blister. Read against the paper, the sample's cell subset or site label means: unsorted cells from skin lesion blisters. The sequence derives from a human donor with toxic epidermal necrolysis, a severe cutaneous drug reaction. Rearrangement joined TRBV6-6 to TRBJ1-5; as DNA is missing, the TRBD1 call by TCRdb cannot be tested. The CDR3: CASSWVQGGGNQPQHF.